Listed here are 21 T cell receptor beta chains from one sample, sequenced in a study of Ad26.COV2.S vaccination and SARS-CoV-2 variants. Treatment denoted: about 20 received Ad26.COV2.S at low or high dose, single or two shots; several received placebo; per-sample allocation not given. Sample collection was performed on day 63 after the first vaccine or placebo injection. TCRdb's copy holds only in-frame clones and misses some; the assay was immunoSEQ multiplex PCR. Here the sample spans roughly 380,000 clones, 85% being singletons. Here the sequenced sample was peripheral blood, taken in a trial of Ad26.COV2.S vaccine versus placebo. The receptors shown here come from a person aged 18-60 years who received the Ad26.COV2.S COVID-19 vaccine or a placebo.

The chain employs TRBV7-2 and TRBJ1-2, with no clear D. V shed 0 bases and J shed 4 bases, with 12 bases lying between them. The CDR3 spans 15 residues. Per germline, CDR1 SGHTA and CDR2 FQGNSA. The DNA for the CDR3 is TGTGCCAGCAGCTTAGCGCTAGGCGGATCCTATGGCTACACCTTC. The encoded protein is CASSLALGGSYGYTF.

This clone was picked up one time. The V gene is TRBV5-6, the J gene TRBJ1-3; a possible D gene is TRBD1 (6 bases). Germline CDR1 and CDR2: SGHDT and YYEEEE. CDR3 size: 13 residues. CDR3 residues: CYKIVGASDTIYF. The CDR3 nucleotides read TGTTACAAAATCGTGGGGGCATCGGACACCATATATTTT.

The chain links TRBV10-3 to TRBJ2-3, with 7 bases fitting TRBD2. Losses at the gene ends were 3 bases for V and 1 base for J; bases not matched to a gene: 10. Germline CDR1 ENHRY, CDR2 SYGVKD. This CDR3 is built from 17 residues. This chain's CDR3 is CAISEEFGGVGTDTQYF. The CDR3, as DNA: TGTGCCATCAGTGAAGAGTTTGGGGGGGTGGGCACAGATACGCAGTATTTT.

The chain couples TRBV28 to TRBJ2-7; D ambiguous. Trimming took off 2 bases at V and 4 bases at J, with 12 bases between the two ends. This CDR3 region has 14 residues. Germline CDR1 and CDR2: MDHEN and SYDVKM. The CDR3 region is CASSLERKAYEQYF. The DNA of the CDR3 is TGTGCCAGCAGTTTAGAAAGAAAGGCTTACGAGCAGTACTTC.

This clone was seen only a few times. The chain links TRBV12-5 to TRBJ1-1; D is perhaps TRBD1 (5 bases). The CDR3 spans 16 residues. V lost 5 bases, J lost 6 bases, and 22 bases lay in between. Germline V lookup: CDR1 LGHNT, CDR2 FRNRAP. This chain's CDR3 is CASGLDPLTVRAEAFF. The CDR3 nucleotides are TGTGCTAGTGGTCTTGACCCCCTGACAGTAAGAGCTGAAGCTTTCTTT.

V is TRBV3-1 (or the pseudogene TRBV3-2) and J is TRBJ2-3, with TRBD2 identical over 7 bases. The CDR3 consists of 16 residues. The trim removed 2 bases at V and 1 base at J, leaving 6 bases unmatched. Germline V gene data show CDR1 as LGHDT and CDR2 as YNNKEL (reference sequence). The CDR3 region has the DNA TGTGCCAGCAGCCAATCGTCGGCGGGGGGCACAGATACGCAGTATTTT. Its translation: CASSQSSAGGTDTQYF.

The CDR3 DNA is TGTGCCAGCAGCGTTTCAGGGGGCGAGAAGGACGAGCAGTACTTC. Translating it yields CASSVSGGEKDEQYF. The chain recombines TRBV9 with TRBJ2-7, with 8 bases that match TRBD1. CDR1 is SGDLS and CDR2 is YYNGEE in the germline V gene. Trimming at V came to 2 bases and at J to 5 bases, leaving 9 bases not matched to a gene. The CDR3 is made up of 15 amino acids.

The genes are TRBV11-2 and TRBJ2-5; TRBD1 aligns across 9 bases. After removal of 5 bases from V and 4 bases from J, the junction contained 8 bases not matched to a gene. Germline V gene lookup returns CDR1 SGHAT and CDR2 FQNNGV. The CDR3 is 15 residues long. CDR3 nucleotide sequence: TGTGCCAGCAGCGCCCGGGGACAGGGCAGAGAGACCCAGTACTTC. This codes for CASSARGQGRETQYF.

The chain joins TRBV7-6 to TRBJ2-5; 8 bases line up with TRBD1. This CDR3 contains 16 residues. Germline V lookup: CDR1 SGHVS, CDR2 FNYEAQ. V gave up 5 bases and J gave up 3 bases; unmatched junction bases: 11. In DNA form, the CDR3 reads TGTGCCAGCAGCCCCCGGGACAGGTTTAACGAAGAGACCCAGTACTTC. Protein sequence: CASSPRDRFNEETQYF.

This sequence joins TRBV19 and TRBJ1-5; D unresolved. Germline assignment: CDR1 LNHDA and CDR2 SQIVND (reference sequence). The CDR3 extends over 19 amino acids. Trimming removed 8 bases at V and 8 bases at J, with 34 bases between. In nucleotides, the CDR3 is TGTGCCAGTGCCCCCGGGCCCCTCCGGAGCGGCAGTCTTGCAGAGCCCCAGCATTTT. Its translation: CASAPGPLRSGSLAEPQHF.

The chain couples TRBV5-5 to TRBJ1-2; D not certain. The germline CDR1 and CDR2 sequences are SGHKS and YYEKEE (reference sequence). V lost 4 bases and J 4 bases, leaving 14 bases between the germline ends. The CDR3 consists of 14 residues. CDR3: CASSHAGGAYGYTF. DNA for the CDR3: TGTGCCAGCAGCCATGCGGGTGGTGCCTATGGCTACACCTTC. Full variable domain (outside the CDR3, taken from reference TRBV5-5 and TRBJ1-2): DAGVTQSPTHLIKTRGQQVTLRCSPISGHKSVSWYQQVLGQGPQFIFQYYEKEERGRGNFPDRFSARQFPNYSSELNVNALLLGDSALYLCASSHAGGAYGYTFGSGTRLTVV.

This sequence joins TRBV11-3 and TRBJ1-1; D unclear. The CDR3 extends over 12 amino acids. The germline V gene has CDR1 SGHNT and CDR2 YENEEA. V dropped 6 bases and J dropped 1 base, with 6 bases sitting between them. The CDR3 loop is CASSQQNTEAFF. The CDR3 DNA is TGTGCCAGCAGTCAGCAGAACACTGAAGCTTTCTTT. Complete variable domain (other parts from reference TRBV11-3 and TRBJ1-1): EAGVVQSPRYKIIEKKQPVAFWCNPISGHNTLYWYLQNLGQGPELLIRYENEEAVDDSQLPKDRFSAERLKGVDSTLKIQPAELGDSAVYLCASSQQNTEAFFGQGTRLTVV.

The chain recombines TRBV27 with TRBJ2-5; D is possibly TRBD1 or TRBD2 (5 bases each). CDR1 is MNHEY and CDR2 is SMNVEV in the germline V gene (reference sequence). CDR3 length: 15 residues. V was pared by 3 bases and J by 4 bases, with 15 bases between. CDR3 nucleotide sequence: TGTGCCAGCAGTTTGACCCCCGCGAGGGGAGAGACCCAGTACTTC. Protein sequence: CASSLTPARGETQYF.

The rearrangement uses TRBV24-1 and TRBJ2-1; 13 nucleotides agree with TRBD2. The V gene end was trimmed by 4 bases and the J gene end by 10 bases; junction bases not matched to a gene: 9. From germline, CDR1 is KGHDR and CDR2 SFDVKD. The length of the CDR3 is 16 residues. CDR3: CATSDSRLAGGSEQFF. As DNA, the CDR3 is TGTGCCACCAGTGACAGCCGACTAGCGGGGGGAAGCGAGCAGTTCTTC.

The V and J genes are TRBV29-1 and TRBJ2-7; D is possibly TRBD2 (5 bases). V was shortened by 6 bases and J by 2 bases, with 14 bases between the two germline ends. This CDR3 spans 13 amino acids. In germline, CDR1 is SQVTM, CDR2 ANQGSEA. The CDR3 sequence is CSVRRGGAYEQYF. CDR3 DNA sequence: TGCAGCGTCCGACGGGGTGGGGCCTACGAGCAGTACTTC.

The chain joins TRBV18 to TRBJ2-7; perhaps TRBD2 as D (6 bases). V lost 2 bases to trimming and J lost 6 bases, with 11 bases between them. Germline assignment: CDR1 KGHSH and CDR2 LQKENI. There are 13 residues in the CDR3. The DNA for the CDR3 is TGTGCCAGCTCACCAGGATACGGGGGCGAGCAGTACTTC. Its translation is CASSPGYGGEQYF.

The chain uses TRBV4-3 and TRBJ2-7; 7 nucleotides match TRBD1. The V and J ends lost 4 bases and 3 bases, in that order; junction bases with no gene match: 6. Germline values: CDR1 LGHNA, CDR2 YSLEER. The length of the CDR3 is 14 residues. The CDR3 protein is CASSPRTGFYEQYF. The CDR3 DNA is TGCGCCAGCAGCCCCCGGACAGGTTTCTACGAGCAGTACTTC.

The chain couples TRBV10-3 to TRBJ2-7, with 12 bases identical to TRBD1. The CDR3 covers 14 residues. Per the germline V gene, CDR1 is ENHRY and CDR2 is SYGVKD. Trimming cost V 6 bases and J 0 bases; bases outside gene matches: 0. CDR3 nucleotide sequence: TGTGCCATCAGGGGACAGGGGGCCTCCTACGAGCAGTACTTC. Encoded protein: CAIRGQGASYEQYF.

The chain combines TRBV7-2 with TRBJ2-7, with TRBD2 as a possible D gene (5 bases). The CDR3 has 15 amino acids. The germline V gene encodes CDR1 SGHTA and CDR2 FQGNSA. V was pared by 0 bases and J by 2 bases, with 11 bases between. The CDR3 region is CASSLAGRDTYEQYF. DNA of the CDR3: TGTGCCAGCAGCTTAGCGGGCCGGGATACCTACGAGCAGTACTTC.

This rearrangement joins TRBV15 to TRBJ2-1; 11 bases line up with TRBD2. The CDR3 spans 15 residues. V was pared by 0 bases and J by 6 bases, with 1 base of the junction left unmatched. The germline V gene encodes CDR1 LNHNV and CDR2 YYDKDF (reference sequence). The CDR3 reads CATSRDSGGANEQFF. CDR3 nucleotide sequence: TGTGCCACCAGCAGAGATAGCGGGGGGGCCAATGAGCAGTTCTTC.

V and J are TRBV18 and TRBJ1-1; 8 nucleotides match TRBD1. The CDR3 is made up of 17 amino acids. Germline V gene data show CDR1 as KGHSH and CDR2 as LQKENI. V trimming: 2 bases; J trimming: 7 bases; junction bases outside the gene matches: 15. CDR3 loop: CASSPSGQATAGFEAFF. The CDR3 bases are TGTGCCAGCTCACCATCGGGACAGGCGACAGCAGGATTTGAAGCTTTCTTT.